The clone carrying this T cell receptor (beta chain) was seen repeatedly, ten times or more. The antigen remains undetermined. V was pared by 5 bases and J by 3 bases, with 13 bases between. There are 14 residues in the CDR3. The germline V gene encodes CDR1 DFQATT and CDR2 SNEGSKA (reference sequence). The sample belongs to a study of CD8 T cells in ankylosing spondylitis. The study, taken as a whole, reports: Ankylosing spondylitis blood appeared to carry a characteristic TCR beta motif of roughly 8 highly homologous variants.

It was by quantitative 5'-RACE with molecular barcodes that TCR beta libraries were made. TCRdb analysed the 5' RACE reads with MiXCR anew, one entry per CDR3 protein. The top ten hold 4% to 5% of the sample, which has about 240,000 distinct CDR3 sequences, roughly 8% seen once. Sequencing input: blood, either unsorted or a sorted T cell fraction (not recorded which). This clonotype was sampled from a female donor with ankylosing spondylitis or in good health (not recorded which). This chain connects TRBV20-1 to TRBJ2-2; D possibly uses TRBD1 or TRBD2 (5 bases each). CDR3 nucleotides: TGCAGTGCTCAAACGGGGCGGGACACCGGGGAGCTGTTTTTT. It is translated as CSAQTGRDTGELFF.